These 12 T cell receptor beta chains were all obtained from the same sample, sequenced in a study of blood T cell repertoires in COVID-19 (dated by TCRdb to the early 2020s). Library generation was performed with the immunoSEQ multiplex PCR assay. As stored in TCRdb, this immuneACCESS dataset retains in-frame rearrangements with V and J assigned. A fraction of the clones does not appear; measured against another copy, unresolved V genes explain less than half of the discrepancy, and the remainder lacks a known reason. The sample records about 400,000 clones, 88% of which are singletons. The top ten hold roughly 2% of the sample. Sample: PBMCs or T cells enriched from blood (not recorded which). All receptors come from a middle-aged woman with acute COVID-19.

The chain recombines TRBV5-1 with TRBJ1-2; D unclear. Trimming pared 4 bases from V and 4 bases from J, leaving 14 bases between. Germline-derived CDR1 and CDR2 are SGHRS and YFSETQ. CDR3 size: 14 residues. CDR3 sequence: CASSGGGQFYGYTF. CDR3 coding DNA: TGCGCCAGCAGCGGCGGCGGCCAGTTCTATGGCTACACCTTC.

The chain recombines TRBV18 with TRBJ2-3, with no clear D. Per germline, CDR1 KGHSH and CDR2 LQKENI. Trimming shortened V by 1 base and J by 5 bases, and 7 bases separated the two germline ends. The CDR3 covers 13 residues. The CDR3, as DNA: TGTGCCAGCTCACCACTAAGCGAAGATACGCAGTATTTT. Its translation is CASSPLSEDTQYF. The complete variable domain, with remaining parts taken from reference TRBV18 and TRBJ2-3, reads NAGVMQNPRHLVRRRGQEARLRCSPMKGHSHVYWYRQLPEEGLKFMVYLQKENIIDESGMPKERFSAEFPKEGPSILRIQQVVRGDSAAYFCASSPLSEDTQYFGPGTRLTVL.

The rearrangement links TRBV29-1 to TRBJ1-4; D not certain. The ends were cut back, 7 bases at V and 0 bases at J, with 3 bases in the middle. The CDR3 extends over 11 amino acids. Germline V gene sequence: CDR1 SQVTM, CDR2 ANQGSEA. The CDR3 is CSGATNEKLFF. In nucleotides, the CDR3 is TGCAGCGGCGCAACTAATGAAAAACTGTTTTTT.

The CDR3 is CASSFIETGRHEQYF. The CDR3 DNA is TGTGCCAGCAGCTTTATTGAGACAGGGCGACACGAGCAGTACTTC. The chain joins TRBV11-2 to TRBJ2-7; 7 bases line up with TRBD1. Unmatched junction bases numbered 10, after V lost 3 bases and J lost 5 bases. The length of the CDR3 is 15 residues. Germline CDR1 and CDR2: SGHAT and FQNNGV.

This sequence joins TRBV3-1 (or the pseudogene TRBV3-2) and TRBJ1-1; D call uncertain. The V end lost 5 bases, the J end lost 0 bases, and 13 bases lay between the germline ends. From germline, CDR1 is LGHDT and CDR2 YNNKEL (reference sequence). This CDR3 spans 15 amino acids. Here the CDR3 reads CASSSPRGVNTEAFF. In nucleotides, the CDR3 is TGTGCCAGCAGCAGCCCTCGGGGTGTGAACACTGAAGCTTTCTTT.

V gene TRBV7-2 combines with J gene TRBJ2-7, with 15 bases fitting TRBD2. Germline trimming cut 0 bases from V and 0 bases from J; bases unmatched to any gene: 3. This CDR3 comprises 18 residues. Germline lookup yields CDR1 SGHTA and CDR2 FQGNSA. In DNA, the CDR3 is TGTGCCAGCAGCTTAGCGGGACTAGCGGGGGGCCTCTCCTACGAGCAGTACTTC. Amino acid sequence: CASSLAGLAGGLSYEQYF.

The chain couples TRBV2 to TRBJ2-5, with 9 bases fitting TRBD1. CDR1 SNHLY and CDR2 FYNNEI come from the germline V gene. The CDR3 is 14 residues long. The V gene end was trimmed by 6 bases and the J gene end by 3 bases; junction bases not matched to a gene: 5. The CDR3 coding sequence is TGTGCCAGCAGCTTACGGACAGGGGAAGAGACCCAGTACTTC. It codes for CASSLRTGEETQYF.

V and J are TRBV18 and TRBJ2-5; TRBD1 agrees at 7 bases. Germline assignment: CDR1 KGHSH and CDR2 LQKENI. This CDR3 has 14 amino acids. V trimming: 11 bases; J trimming: 4 bases; junction bases outside the gene matches: 13. This CDR3 reads CASTPGQLRETQYF. The CDR3 nucleotides read TGTGCCTCCACCCCGGGACAGCTGAGAGAGACCCAGTACTTC.

The gene calls are TRBV4-1 and TRBJ1-4, with D unclear. The CDR3 sequence is 14 residues long. The V end lost 4 bases, the J end lost 6 bases, and 12 bases lay between the germline ends. CDR1 and CDR2 (germline): MGHRA, YSYEKL. CDR3: CASSLRGVYEKLFF. CDR3 bases: TGCGCCAGCAGCCTAAGAGGCGTATATGAAAAACTGTTTTTT.

A few counts support this clone. The chain uses TRBV6-5 and TRBJ1-2; 7 nucleotides align to TRBD1. The length of the CDR3 is 14 residues. CDR1 is MNHEY, CDR2 SVGAGI, per germline. With 6 bases clipped from V and 3 bases from J, the junction kept 7 bases outside the gene matches. DNA for the CDR3: TGTGCCAGCAGCGTGGGACAGAAGGACTATGGCTACACCTTC. It yields the protein CASSVGQKDYGYTF.

The genes are TRBV7-7 and TRBJ2-7, with D possibly TRBD2 on 6 matching bases. Germline CDR1 and CDR2: SSHAT and FNYEAQ (reference sequence). V lost 1 base, J lost 2 bases, and 15 bases lay in between. The CDR3 consists of 16 residues. Here the CDR3 reads CASSLETGTGAYEQYF. In DNA form, the CDR3 reads TGTGCCAGCAGCTTAGAGACCGGGACGGGAGCCTACGAGCAGTACTTC.

V usage is TRBV11-2 and J usage is TRBJ2-7; 9 nucleotides line up with TRBD1. The CDR3 extends over 16 amino acids. Trimming cost V 7 bases and J 4 bases; bases outside gene matches: 14. CDR1 is SGHAT, CDR2 FQNNGV, per germline. In nucleotides, the CDR3 is TGTGCCAGCAAGACAGTGTTCGGGACAGGGCAATACGAGCAGTACTTC. Its translation is CASKTVFGTGQYEQYF.